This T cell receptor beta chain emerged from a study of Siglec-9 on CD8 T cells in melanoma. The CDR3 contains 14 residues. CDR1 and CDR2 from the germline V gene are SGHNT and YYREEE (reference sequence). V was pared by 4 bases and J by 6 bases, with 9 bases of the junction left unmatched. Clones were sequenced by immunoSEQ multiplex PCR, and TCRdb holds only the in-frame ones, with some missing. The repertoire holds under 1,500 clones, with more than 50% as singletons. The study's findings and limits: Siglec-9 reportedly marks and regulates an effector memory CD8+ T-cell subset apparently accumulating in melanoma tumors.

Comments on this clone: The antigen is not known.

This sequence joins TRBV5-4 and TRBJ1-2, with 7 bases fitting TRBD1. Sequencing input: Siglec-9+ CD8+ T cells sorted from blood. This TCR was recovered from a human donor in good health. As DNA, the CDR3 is TGTGCCAGCAGCCCTGACAGGGTAGTACATGGCTACACCTTC. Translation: CASSPDRVVHGYTF.